This T cell receptor (beta chain) is drawn from a study of blood T cell repertoires in COVID-19. TCRdb's copy holds only in-frame clones and misses some; the assay was immunoSEQ multiplex PCR. This sample has approximately 290,000 clones, with approximately 93% found just once. The V and J ends lost 4 bases and 12 bases respectively, with 13 bases between them. CDR3 length: 12 amino acids. Germline values: CDR1 KGHSH, CDR2 LQKENI. The origin of this receptor is a woman in her twenties or thirties with COVID-19, enrolled during active disease. Sequenced input: peripheral blood. The rearrangement links TRBV18 to TRBJ2-4; possibly TRBD1 for D (6 bases). The CDR3: CASSHYRADQYF. The CDR3 coding sequence is TGTGCCAGCTCACACTACAGGGCTGATCAGTACTTC.